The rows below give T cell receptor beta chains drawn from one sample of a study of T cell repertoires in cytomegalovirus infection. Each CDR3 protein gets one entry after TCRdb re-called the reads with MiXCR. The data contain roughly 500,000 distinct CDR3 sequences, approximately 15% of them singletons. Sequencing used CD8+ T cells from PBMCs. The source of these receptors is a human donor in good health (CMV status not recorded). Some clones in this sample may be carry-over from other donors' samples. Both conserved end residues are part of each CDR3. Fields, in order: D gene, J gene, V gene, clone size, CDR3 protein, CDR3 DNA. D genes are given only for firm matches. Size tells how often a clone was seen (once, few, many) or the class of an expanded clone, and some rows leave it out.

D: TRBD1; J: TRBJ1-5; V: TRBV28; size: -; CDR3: CASSPQGISNQPQHF; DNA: TGTGCCAGCAGTCCACAGGGGATAAGCAATCAGCCCCAGCATTTT
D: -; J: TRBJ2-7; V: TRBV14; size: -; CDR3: CASSQVSPGDEQYF; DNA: TGTGCCAGCAGCCAAGTTTCCCCCGGAGACGAGCAGTACTTC
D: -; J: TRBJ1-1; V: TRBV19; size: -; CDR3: CASSFGGRLNTEAYF; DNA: TGTGCCAGTAGTTTTGGGGGCAGGCTCAACACTGAAGCTTACTTT
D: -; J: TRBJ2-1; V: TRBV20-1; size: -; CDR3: CSARASDYNEQFF; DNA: TGCAGTGCTAGGGCTAGCGACTACAATGAGCAGTTCTTC
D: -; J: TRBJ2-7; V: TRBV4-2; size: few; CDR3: CASSQGSRYEQYF; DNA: TGTGCCAGCAGCCAAGGTTCCCGCTACGAGCAGTACTTC
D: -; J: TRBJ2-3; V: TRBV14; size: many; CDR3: CASSQEMAGAPADTQYF; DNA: TGTGCCAGCAGCCAAGAAATGGCGGGGGCCCCCGCAGATACGCAGTATTTT
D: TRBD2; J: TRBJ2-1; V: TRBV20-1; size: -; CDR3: CSARVSGTSGSEQFF; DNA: TGCAGTGCTAGAGTTTCTGGGACTAGCGGGAGTGAGCAGTTCTTC
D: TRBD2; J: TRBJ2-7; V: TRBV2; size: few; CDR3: CASLEGLAEAYEQYF; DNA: TGTGCCAGCTTGGAGGGACTAGCGGAAGCCTACGAGCAGTACTTC
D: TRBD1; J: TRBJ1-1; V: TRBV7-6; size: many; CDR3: CASSHVQGMNTEAFF; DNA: TGTGCCAGCAGCCATGTACAGGGGATGAACACTGAAGCTTTCTTT
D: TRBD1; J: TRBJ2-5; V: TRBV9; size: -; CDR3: CASSARDRGQETQYF; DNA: TGTGCCAGCAGCGCTAGGGACAGGGGTCAAGAGACCCAGTACTTC
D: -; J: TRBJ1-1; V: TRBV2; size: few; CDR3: CASKTGTEAFF; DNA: TGTGCCAGCAAAACAGGCACTGAAGCTTTCTTT
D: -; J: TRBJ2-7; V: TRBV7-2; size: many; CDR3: CASSLAVTQVQGNYEQYF; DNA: TGTGCCAGCAGCTTAGCGGTGACCCAGGTTCAAGGAAACTACGAGCAGTACTTC
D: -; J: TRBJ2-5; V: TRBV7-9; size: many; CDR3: CASSSLWGGAKETQYF; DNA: TGTGCCAGCAGCTCCCTGTGGGGGGGCGCGAAGGAGACCCAGTACTTC
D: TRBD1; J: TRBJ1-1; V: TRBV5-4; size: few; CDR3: CASSTGQRNTEAFF; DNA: TGTGCCAGCAGCACGGGACAGAGGAACACTGAAGCTTTCTTT
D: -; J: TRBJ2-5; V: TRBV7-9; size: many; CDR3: CASSSTSGVQETQYF; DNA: TGTGCCAGCAGCTCGACTAGTGGGGTCCAAGAGACCCAGTACTTC
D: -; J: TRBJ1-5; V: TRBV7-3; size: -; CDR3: CACSLGGVNQPQHF; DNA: TGTGCCTGCAGCTTAGGCGGAGTCAATCAGCCCCAGCATTTT
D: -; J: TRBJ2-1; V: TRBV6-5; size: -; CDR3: CASSYSKENEQFF; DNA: TGTGCCAGCAGTTACTCAAAAGAGAATGAGCAGTTCTTC
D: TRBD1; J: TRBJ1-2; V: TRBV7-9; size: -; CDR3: CASSSGQEYGYTF; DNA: TGTGCCAGCAGCAGTGGACAGGAGTATGGCTACACCTTC
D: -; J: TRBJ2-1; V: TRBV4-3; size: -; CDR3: CASSQGRGEQFF; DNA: TGCGCCAGCAGCCAAGGGCGCGGTGAGCAGTTCTTC
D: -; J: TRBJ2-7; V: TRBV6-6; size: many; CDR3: CASSYPGQPITYEQYF; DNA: TGTGCCAGCAGTTACCCGGGACAACCGATAACCTACGAGCAGTACTTC
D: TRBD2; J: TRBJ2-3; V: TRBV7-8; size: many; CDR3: CASSRKERELPDTQYF; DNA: TGTGCCAGCAGCCGGAAAGAGCGGGAGTTACCAGATACGCAGTATTTT
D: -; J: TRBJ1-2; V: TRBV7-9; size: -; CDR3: CASSPLTGYTF; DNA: TGTGCCAGCAGCCCTCTAACGGGCTACACCTTC
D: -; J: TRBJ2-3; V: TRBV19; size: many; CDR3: CASSMSTSTDTDTQYF; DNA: TGTGCCAGTAGTATGTCGACAAGCACCGACACAGATACGCAGTATTTT